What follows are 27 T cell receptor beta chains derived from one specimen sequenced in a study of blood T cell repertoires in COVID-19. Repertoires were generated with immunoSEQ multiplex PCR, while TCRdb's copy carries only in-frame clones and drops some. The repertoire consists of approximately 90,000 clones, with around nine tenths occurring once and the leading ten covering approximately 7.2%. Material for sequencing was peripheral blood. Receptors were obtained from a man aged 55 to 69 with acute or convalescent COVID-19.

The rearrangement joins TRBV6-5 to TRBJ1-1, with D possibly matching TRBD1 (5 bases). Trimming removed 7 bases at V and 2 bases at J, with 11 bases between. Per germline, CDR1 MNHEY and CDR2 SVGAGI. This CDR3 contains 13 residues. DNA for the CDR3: TGTGCCAGCATAGGGGCAACAAACACTGAAGCTTTCTTT. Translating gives CASIGATNTEAFF.

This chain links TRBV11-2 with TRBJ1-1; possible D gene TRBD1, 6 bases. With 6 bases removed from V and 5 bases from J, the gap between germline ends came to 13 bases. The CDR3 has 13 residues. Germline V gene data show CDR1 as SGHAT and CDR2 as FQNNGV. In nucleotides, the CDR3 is TGTGCCAGCAGAATCGGGGGGCCGACTGAAGCTTTCTTT. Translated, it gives CASRIGGPTEAFF.

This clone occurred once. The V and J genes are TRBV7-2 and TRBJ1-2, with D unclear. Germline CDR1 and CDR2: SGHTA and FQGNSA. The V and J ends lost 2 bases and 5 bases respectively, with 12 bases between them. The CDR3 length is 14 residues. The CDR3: CASSLRGIGYGYTF. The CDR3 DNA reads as TGTGCCAGCAGCTTAAGAGGGATCGGGTATGGCTACACCTTC.

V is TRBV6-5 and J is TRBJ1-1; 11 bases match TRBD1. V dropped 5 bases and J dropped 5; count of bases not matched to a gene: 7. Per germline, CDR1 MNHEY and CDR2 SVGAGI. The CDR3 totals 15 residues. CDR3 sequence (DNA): TGTGCCAGCAGTCCGGACAGGGGGCAGGGAACTGAAGCTTTCTTT. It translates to CASSPDRGQGTEAFF.

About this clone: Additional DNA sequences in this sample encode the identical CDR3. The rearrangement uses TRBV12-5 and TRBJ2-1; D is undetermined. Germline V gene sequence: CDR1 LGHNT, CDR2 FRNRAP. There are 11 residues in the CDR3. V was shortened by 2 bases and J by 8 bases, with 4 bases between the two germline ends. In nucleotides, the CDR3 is TGTGCTAGTGGTTTGCGGGATGAGCAGTTCTTC. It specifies CASGLRDEQFF.

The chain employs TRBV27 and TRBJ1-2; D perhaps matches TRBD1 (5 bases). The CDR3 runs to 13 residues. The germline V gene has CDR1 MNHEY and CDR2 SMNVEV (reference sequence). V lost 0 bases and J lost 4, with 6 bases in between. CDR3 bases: TGTGCCAGCAGTTTATCGGGGGGCTATGGCTACACCTTC. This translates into CASSLSGGYGYTF.

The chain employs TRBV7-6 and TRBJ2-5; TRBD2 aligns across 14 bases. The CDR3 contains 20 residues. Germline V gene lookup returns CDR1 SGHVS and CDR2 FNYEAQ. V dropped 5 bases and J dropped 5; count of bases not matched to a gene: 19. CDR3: CASSPRLAGGPSVGIETQYF. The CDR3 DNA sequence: TGTGCCAGCAGCCCCCGACTAGCGGGAGGGCCCTCGGTGGGAATCGAGACCCAGTACTTC.

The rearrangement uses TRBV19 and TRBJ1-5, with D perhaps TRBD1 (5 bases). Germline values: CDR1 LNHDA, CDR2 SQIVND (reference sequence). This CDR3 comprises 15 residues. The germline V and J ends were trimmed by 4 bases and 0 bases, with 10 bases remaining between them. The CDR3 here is CASSTTGPSNQPQHF. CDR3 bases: TGTGCCAGTAGTACCACAGGACCTAGCAATCAGCCCCAGCATTTT.

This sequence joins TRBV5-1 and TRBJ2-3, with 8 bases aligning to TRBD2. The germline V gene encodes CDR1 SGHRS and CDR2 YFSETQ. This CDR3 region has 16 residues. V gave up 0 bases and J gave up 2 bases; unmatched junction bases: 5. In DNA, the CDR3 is TGCGCCAGCAGCTTGGGCCTAGCGGGCCTCACAGATACGCAGTATTTT. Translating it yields CASSLGLAGLTDTQYF.

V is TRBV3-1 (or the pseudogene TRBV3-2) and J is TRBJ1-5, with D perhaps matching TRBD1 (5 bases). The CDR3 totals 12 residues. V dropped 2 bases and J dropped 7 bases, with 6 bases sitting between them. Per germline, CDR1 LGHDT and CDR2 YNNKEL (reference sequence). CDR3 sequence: CASSQKGQPQHF. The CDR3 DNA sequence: TGTGCCAGCAGCCAAAAGGGGCAGCCCCAGCATTTT.

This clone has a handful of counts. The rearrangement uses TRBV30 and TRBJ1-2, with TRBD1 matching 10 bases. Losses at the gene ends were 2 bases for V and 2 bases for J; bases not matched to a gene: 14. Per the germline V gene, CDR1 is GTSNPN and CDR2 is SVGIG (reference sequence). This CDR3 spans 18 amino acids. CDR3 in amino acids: CAWSHFLGQGTANYGYTF. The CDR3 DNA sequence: TGTGCCTGGAGTCATTTCCTGGGACAGGGGACGGCGAACTATGGCTACACCTTC.

The CDR3, as DNA: TGTGCCAGCAGTGATTTCCGGGACAATCAGCCCCAGCATTTT. It encodes CASSDFRDNQPQHF. This chain links TRBV2 with TRBJ1-5; the D is unclear. Germline V lookup: CDR1 SNHLY, CDR2 FYNNEI. The V and J ends lost 3 bases and 3 bases respectively, with 9 bases between them. This CDR3 comprises 14 residues.

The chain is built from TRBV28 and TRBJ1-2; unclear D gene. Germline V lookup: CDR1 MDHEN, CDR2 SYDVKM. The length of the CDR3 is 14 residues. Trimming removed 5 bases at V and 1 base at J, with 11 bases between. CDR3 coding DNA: TGTGCCAGCAGTACTGAGCTGAATAACTATGGCTACACCTTC. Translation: CASSTELNNYGYTF.

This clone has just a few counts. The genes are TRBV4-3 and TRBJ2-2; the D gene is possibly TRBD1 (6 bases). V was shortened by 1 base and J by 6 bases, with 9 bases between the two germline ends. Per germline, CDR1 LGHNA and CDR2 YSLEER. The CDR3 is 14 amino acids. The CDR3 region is CASSQVQGAGELFF. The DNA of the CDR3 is TGCGCCAGCAGCCAAGTACAGGGAGCCGGGGAGCTGTTTTTT.

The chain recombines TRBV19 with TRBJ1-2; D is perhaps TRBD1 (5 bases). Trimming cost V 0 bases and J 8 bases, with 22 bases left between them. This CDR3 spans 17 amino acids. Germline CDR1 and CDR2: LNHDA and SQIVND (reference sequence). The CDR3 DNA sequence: TGTGCCAGTAGTATAGATCACCCGGGCGGGGGAAGAGGCGGCTACACCTTC. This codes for CASSIDHPGGGRGGYTF.

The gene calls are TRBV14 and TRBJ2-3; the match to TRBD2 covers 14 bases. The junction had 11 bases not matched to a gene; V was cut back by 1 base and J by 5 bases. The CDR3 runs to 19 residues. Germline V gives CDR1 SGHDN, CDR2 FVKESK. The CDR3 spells CASSQGLAGGPSHEDTQYF. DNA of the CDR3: TGTGCCAGCAGCCAAGGACTAGCGGGGGGGCCCAGTCATGAAGATACGCAGTATTTT. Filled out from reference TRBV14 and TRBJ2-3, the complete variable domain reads EAGVTQFPSHSVIEKGQTVTLRCDPISGHDNLYWYRRVMGKEIKFLLHFVKESKQDESGMPNNRFLAERTGGTYSTLKVQPAELEDSGVYFCASSQGLAGGPSHEDTQYFGPGTRLTVL.

The CDR3 DNA follows: TGTGCCAGCAGCGTTGGAACTGGCGGGGGTTTGGCGGATACGCAGTATTTT. Translated: CASSVGTGGGLADTQYF. V usage is TRBV9 and J usage is TRBJ2-3, with 7 bases that match TRBD2. Unmatched junction bases numbered 15, after V lost 2 bases and J lost 6 bases. Germline V gene data show CDR1 as SGDLS and CDR2 as YYNGEE. The length of the CDR3 is 17 residues. Drawing the rest from reference TRBV9 and TRBJ2-3, the complete variable domain is DSGVTQTPKHLITATGQRVTLRCSPRSGDLSVYWYQQSLDQGLQFLIQYYNGEERAKGNILERFSAQQFPDLHSELNLSSLELGDSALYFCASSVGTGGGLADTQYFGPGTRLTVL.

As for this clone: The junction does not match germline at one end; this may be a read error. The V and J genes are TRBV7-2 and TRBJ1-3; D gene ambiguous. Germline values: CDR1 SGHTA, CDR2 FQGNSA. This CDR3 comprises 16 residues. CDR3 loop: CASRLGLFSSGNTIYF. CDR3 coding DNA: TGTGCCAGCAGGTTAGGACTCTTCAGCTCTGGAAACACCATATATTTT.

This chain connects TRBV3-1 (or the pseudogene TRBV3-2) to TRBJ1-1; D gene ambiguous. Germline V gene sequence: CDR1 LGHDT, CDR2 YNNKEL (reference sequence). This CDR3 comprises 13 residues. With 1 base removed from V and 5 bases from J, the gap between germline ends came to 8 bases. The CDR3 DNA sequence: TGTGCCAGCAGCCAAGGTGGCTTGACTGAAGCTTTCTTT. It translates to CASSQGGLTEAFF.

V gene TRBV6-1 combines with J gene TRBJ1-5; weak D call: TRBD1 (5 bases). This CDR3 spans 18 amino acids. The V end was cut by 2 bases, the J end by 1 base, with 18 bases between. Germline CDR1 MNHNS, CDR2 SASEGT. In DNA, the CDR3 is TGTGCCAGCAGTGAATTCCCCACTACAGGTATCAGCAATCAGCCCCAGCATTTT. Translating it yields CASSEFPTTGISNQPQHF.

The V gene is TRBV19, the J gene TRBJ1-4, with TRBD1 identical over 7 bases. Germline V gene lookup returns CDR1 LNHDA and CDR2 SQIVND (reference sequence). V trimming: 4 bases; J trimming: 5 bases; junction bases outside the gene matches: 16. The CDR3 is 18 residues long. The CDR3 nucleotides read TGTGCCAGTAGTAATCCTCGGGACAGCGAAGCGATAAATGAAAAACTGTTTTTT. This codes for CASSNPRDSEAINEKLFF.

CDR3 residues: CASSGPGQGNEAKNIQYF. The DNA of the CDR3 is TGTGCCAGCAGCGGGCCGGGACAGGGAAATGAGGCCAAAAACATTCAGTACTTC. The chain couples TRBV7-4 to TRBJ2-4, with 9 bases fitting TRBD1. Germline V gene lookup returns CDR1 SGHVT and CDR2 SQSDAQ. Losses at the gene ends were 5 bases for V and 1 base for J; bases not matched to a gene: 12. The CDR3 extends over 18 amino acids. Drawing the rest from reference TRBV7-4 and TRBJ2-4, the complete variable domain is GAGVSQSPRYKVAKRGRDVALRCDSISGHVTLYWYRQTLGQGSEVLTYSQSDAQRDKSGRPSGRFSAERPERSVSTLKIQRTEQGDSAVYLCASSGPGQGNEAKNIQYFGAGTRLSVL.

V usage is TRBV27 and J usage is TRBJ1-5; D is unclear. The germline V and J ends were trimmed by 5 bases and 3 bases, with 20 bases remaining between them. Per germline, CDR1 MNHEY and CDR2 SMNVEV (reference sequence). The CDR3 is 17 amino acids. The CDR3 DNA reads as TGTGCCAGCAGTCCTCTCCTCGGGGTTTTTAACAATCAGCCCCAGCATTTT. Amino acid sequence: CASSPLLGVFNNQPQHF.

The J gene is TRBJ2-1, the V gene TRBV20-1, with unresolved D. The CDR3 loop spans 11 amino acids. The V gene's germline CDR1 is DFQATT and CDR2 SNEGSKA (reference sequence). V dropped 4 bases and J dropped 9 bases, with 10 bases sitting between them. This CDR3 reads CSANSNLEQFF. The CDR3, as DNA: TGCAGTGCTAACAGCAACCTTGAGCAGTTCTTC.

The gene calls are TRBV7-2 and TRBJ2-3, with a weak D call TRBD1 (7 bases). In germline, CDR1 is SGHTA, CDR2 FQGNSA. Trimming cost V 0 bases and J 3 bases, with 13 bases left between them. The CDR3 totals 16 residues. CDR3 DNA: TGTGCCAGCAGCTTAGCGGTGGCAGGGGGGACAGATACGCAGTATTTT. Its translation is CASSLAVAGGTDTQYF.

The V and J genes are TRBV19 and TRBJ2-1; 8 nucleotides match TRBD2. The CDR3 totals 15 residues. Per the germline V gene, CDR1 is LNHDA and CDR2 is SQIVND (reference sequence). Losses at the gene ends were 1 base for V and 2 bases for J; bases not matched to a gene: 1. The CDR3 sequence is CASSIGLATYNEQFF. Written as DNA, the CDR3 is TGTGCCAGTAGTATAGGACTAGCGACCTACAATGAGCAGTTCTTC. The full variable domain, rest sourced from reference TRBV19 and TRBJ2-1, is DGGITQSPKYLFRKEGQNVTLSCEQNLNHDAMYWYRQDPGQGLRLIYYSQIVNDFQKGDIAEGYSVSREKKESFPLTVTSAQKNPTAFYLCASSIGLATYNEQFFGPGTRLTVL.

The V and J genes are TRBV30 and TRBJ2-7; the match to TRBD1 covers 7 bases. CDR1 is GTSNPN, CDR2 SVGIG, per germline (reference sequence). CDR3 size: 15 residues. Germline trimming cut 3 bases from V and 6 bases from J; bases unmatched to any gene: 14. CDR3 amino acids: CAWRKKQGRLLEQYF. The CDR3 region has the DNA TGTGCCTGGAGGAAAAAACAGGGGCGACTCCTCGAGCAGTACTTC.